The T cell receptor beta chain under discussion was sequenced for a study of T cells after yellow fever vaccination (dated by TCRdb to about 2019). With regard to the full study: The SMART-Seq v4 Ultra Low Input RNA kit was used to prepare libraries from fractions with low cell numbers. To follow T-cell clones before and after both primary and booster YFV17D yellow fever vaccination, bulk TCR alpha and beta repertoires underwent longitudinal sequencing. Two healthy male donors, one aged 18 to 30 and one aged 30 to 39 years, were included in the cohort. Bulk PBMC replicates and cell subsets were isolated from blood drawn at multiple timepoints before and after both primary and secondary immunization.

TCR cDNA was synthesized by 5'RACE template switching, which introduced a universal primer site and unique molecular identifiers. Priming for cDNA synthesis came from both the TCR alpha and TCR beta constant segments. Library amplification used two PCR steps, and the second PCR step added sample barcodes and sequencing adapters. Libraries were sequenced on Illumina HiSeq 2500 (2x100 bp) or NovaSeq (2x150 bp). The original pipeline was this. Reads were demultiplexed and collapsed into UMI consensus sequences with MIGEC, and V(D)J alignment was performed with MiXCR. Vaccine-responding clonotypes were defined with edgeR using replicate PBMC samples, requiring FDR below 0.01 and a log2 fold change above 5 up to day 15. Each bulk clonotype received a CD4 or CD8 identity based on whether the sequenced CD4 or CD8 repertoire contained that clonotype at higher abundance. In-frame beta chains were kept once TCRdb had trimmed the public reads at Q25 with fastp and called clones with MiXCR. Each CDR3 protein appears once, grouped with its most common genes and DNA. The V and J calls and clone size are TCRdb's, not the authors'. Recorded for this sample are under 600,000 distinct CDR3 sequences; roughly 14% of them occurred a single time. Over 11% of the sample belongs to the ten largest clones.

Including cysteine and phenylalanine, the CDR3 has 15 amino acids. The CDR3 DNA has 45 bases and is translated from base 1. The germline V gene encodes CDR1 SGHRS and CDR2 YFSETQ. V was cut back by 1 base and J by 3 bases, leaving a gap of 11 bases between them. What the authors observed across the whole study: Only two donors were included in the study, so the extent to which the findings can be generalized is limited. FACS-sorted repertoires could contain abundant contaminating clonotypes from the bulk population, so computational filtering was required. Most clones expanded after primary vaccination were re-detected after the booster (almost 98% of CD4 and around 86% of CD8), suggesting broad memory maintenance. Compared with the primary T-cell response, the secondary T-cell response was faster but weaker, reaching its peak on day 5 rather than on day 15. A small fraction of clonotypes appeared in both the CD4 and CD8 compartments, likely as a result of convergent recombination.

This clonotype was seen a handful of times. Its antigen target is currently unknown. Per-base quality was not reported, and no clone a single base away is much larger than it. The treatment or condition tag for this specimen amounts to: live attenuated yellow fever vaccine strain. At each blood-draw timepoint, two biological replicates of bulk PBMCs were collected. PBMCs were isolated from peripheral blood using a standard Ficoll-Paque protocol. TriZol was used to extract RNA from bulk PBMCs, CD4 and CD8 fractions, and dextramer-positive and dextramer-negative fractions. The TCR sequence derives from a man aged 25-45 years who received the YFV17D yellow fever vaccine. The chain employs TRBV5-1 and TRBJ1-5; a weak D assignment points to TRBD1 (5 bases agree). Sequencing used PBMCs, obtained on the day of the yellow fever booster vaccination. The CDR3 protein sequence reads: CASSLSAGNNQPQHF. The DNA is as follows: TGCGCCAGCAGCTTGTCAGCAGGGAACAATCAGCCCCAGCATTTT.